These 11 T cell receptor beta chains share one sample of origin, sequenced in a study of cytomegalovirus exposure and HLA in healthy donors. The PCR used 60 Vbeta and 13 Jbeta primers. Measured with immunoSEQ multiplex PCR; TCRdb has only the in-frame clones, and not every one. The sample includes under 200,000 clones, more than 80% seen only once; the top ten take 7%. The sequenced material came from PBMCs. The receptors originated from a woman younger than 45 in good health and CMV-seropositive.

The CDR3 loop is CASSVARGGSYNSPLHF. CDR3 nucleotides: TGTGCCAGCAGCGTTGCCCGCGGGGGCTCCTATAATTCACCCCTCCACTTT. This rearrangement joins TRBV5-5 to TRBJ1-6; tentative D call: TRBD1 (5 bases). Trimming left V 4 bases short and J 0 bases short, with 14 bases between. The CDR3 loop spans 17 amino acids. Germline V CDR1 and CDR2: SGHKS, YYEKEE (reference sequence).

This chain uses TRBV7-2 with TRBJ2-7, with D possibly matching TRBD2 (6 bases). The CDR3 length is 13 residues. V gave up 4 bases and J gave up 4 bases, with 11 bases separating them. From germline, CDR1 is SGHTA and CDR2 FQGNSA. CDR3 sequence: CASSSSRGYEQYF. In nucleotides, the CDR3 is TGTGCCAGCAGCTCTAGCCGGGGGTACGAGCAGTACTTC.

This clone appeared a few times. The chain carries TRBV2 and TRBJ1-4; D call uncertain. Germline-derived CDR1 and CDR2 are SNHLY and FYNNEI. The CDR3 runs to 14 residues. V gave up 1 base and J gave up 0 bases, with 3 bases separating them. The CDR3, as DNA: TGTGCCAGCAGTGAAGATACAACTAATGAAAAACTGTTTTTT. Translating it yields CASSEDTTNEKLFF.

The chain recombines TRBV7-3 with TRBJ2-1, with 9 bases matching TRBD2. J was trimmed by 8 bases and V by 3 bases; bases with no gene match: 8. This CDR3 spans 15 amino acids. Germline V CDR1 and CDR2: SGHTA, FQGTGA. The DNA of the CDR3 is TGTGCCAGCAGCTTTACGGCGGGGGGGTGGGATGAGCAGTTCTTC. As protein: CASSFTAGGWDEQFF.

The V gene is TRBV30, the J gene TRBJ2-2, with 7 nucleotides matching TRBD2. The CDR3 covers 13 residues. Per the germline V gene, CDR1 is GTSNPN and CDR2 is SVGIG (reference sequence). Unmatched junction bases numbered 2, after V lost 4 bases and J lost 3 bases. The CDR3 DNA reads TGTGCCTGGAAACGGGGGGACACCGGGGAGCTGTTTTTT. It translates to CAWKRGDTGELFF.

The gene calls are TRBV6-1 and TRBJ2-5; D not resolved. Trimming removed 7 bases from V and 2 bases from J, with 11 bases in between. Germline V gene lookup returns CDR1 MNHNS and CDR2 SASEGT. CDR3 size: 13 residues. The CDR3 DNA reads as TGTGCCAGCACTGGGCAGCCTCAAGAGACCCAGTACTTC. Protein sequence: CASTGQPQETQYF.

The sample holds one count of this clone. J is TRBJ1-5 and V is TRBV5-5; no clear D gene. CDR3 length equals 16 residues. Trimming took off 1 base at V and 4 bases at J, with 15 bases between the two ends. Germline CDR1 is SGHKS and CDR2 is YYEKEE (reference sequence). This CDR3 reads CASSLSPSVRNQPQHF. The CDR3 region has the DNA TGTGCCAGCAGCTTGAGCCCCTCCGTTCGGAATCAGCCCCAGCATTTT.

The chain is built from TRBV6-1 and TRBJ2-5, with unresolved D. The J call is uncertain, as TRBJ2-7 better fits the DNA end. In germline, CDR1 is MNHNS, CDR2 SASEGT. The CDR3 is 18 residues long. CDR3 DNA: TGTGCCAGCAGTGAGGGTTTCCCCAGGCGTGGAAACACCTACGAGCAGTACTTC. Translated: CASSEGFPRRGNTYEQYF.

This clone came up a few times. The gene calls are TRBV9 and TRBJ1-1; 8 positions match TRBD1. From germline, CDR1 is SGDLS and CDR2 YYNGEE. The CDR3 totals 15 residues. J was trimmed by 1 base and V by 5 bases; bases with no gene match: 7. The CDR3 DNA is TGTGCCAGCAGACGAGGACAGGGAGGGAACACTGAAGCTTTCTTT. Encoded protein: CASRRGQGGNTEAFF.

This clone was picked up one time. This chain links TRBV4-1 with TRBJ1-3; D possibly corresponds to TRBD1 (5 bases). CDR1 is MGHRA, CDR2 YSYEKL, per germline. CDR3 length: 15 amino acids. Trimming pared 0 bases from V and 4 bases from J, leaving 10 bases between. CDR3 DNA: TGCGCCAGCAGCCAAGATGCAGGGATCGGAAACACCATATATTTT. Translated: CASSQDAGIGNTIYF.

V gene TRBV6-6 combines with J gene TRBJ2-1; D not certain. CDR3 size: 14 residues. V lost 2 bases and J lost 2, with 7 bases in between. Germline CDR1 reads MNHNY; CDR2 reads SVGAGI (reference sequence). The DNA for the CDR3 is TGTGCCAGCAGTTACGGGCCAGCCTACAATGAGCAGTTCTTC. Translation: CASSYGPAYNEQFF.